This T cell receptor (beta chain) emerged from a study of T cell repertoires in cytomegalovirus infection. This clonotype showed up many times. What it binds is unknown. The CDR3 is made up of 15 amino acids. Germline CDR1 is DFQATT and CDR2 is SNEGSKA (reference sequence). The ends were cut back, 0 bases at V and 8 bases at J, with 17 bases in the middle. Overall study results and limits: In two of eight donors, the top clonotype was HLA-C-restricted CMV-specific. Based on cumulative public TCR beta family frequency, carriers of CMV plus the relevant HLA were identified.

MiXCR, applied by TCRdb to the reads, yields one record per CDR3 protein. The table lists almost 300,000 distinct CDR3 sequences, around 9.1% of them singletons, with approximately 2.4% in the top ten. The chain links TRBV20-1 to TRBJ2-1, with D unresolved. What was sequenced was PBMCs. The clonotype originates from a human donor in good health (CMV status not recorded). Some clones in this sample may be carry-over from other donors' samples. The CDR3 region has the DNA TGCAGTGCTAGAGATCCAAGAACGTCTGGGGATGAGCAGTTCTTC. This translates into CSARDPRTSGDEQFF.